This T cell receptor (beta chain) originates from a study of shared clonotypes between healthy human individuals. Notes on the study in general: For naive CD4 cells, around 5% of clonotypes were shared across a few donors. Sequencing of the sorted subsets was shown by rarefaction to be incomplete despite large depth.

For every subset, genomic DNA was evenly distributed across several immunoSEQ plates. In the source study's methods: ImmunoSEQ supplied junction-only sequences lacking quality scores, so filtering was different. Produced via immunoSEQ multiplex PCR; TCRdb's table is partial and in-frame only. The V and J calls and clone size were taken over from that table, and D and trimming were inferred from the DNA. The sample contains 2 million to 2.5 million clones, just over 90% of which appear only once. The CDR3 contains 15 residues. Germline CDR1 reads SNHLY; CDR2 reads FYNNEI. V was pared by 7 bases and J by 2 bases, with 12 bases between. Details on this clone: Its target is unknown.

The material sequenced was naive CD4+ T cells from PBMCs. Indicated subset: CD45RA+ positively selected. The sequence was obtained from a man aged 18 to 30 in good health. Some clones in this sample may be carry-over from other donors' samples. This sequence joins TRBV2 and TRBJ2-6; either TRBD1 or TRBD2 may supply D (5 bases each). DNA of the CDR3: TGTGCCAGCACAAGGGGACCACCTGGGGCCAACGTCCTGACTTTC. Protein product: CASTRGPPGANVLTF.